This is a list of T cell receptor beta chains from one sample in a study of T cell responses to AZD1222 COVID-19 vaccine. TCRdb's copy holds only in-frame clones and misses some; the assay was immunoSEQ multiplex PCR. There are 130,000 to 150,000 clones in the sample; approximately 91% occur only once, and 1.9% lies in the top ten. This material consisted of peripheral blood, taken 28 days after the second AZD1222 dose. These TCRs come from an adult who received the AZD1222 COVID-19 vaccine. The CDR3 runs from the conserved cysteine through the conserved F or W. Each record gives: D gene, clone size, V gene, J gene, CDR3 protein, CDR3 DNA. A D gene is named only where the DNA matches it firmly. Rows give clone size only sometimes, using once, few, many, or a class for an expanded clone.

.	once	TRBV5-1	TRBJ2-7	CASSQIGRSSYEQYF	TGCGCCAGCAGTCAGATCGGGCGCTCCTCCTACGAGCAGTACTTC
.	.	TRBV10-3	TRBJ2-7	CAISQPDSKGTYEQYF	TGTGCCATCAGTCAACCCGACAGTAAGGGTACCTACGAGCAGTACTTC
.	.	TRBV9	TRBJ2-2	CASSVEGVTTGELFF	TGTGCCAGCAGCGTAGAAGGGGTAACGACCGGGGAGCTGTTTTTT
.	.	TRBV7-6	TRBJ2-3	CASSPTGRTDTQYF	TGTGCCAGCAGCCCCACAGGTCGCACAGATACGCAGTATTTT
.	many	TRBV7-8	TRBJ1-6	CASSVPTSGSSYNSPLHF	TGTGCCAGCAGCGTACCAACATCAGGGAGCTCCTATAATTCACCCCTCCACTTT
.	.	TRBV5-1	TRBJ2-7	CASSLRRESYEQYF	TGCGCCAGCAGCTTAAGGAGGGAGTCCTACGAGCAGTACTTC
.	.	TRBV5-5	TRBJ2-3	CASSLGGPDTQYF	TGTGCCAGCAGCTTGGGGGGGCCAGATACGCAGTATTTT
.	.	TRBV27	TRBJ2-7	CASSLRQTSYEQYF	TGTGCCAGCAGTTTGAGGCAGACCTCCTACGAGCAGTACTTC
.	.	TRBV11-2	TRBJ1-2	CASTLGTPAIGYGYTF	TGTGCCAGCACCCTTGGGACCCCTGCAATAGGCTATGGCTACACCTTC
TRBD1	few	TRBV6-5	TRBJ1-2	CASSRTGSDYGYTF	TGTGCCAGCAGCCGGACAGGGTCAGACTATGGCTACACCTTC
TRBD1	.	TRBV6-2/TRBV6-3	TRBJ2-2	CASSYRDSLTTGELFF	TGTGCCAGCAGTTACAGGGACAGTTTGACTACCGGGGAGCTGTTTTTT
.	.	TRBV12-3/TRBV12-4	TRBJ1-1	CASSSTGNTEAFF	TGTGCCAGCAGCTCGACGGGGAACACTGAAGCTTTCTTT
TRBD1	.	TRBV18	TRBJ1-2	CASSSGQGDYGYTF	TGTGCCAGCTCTTCCGGACAGGGGGACTATGGCTACACCTTC
.	.	TRBV6-2/TRBV6-3	TRBJ1-1	CASSYSLGGTEAFF	TGTGCCAGCAGTTACTCTTTGGGCGGCACAGAAGCTTTCTTT
.	.	TRBV7-9	TRBJ1-1	CASSRGTEAFF	TGTGCCAGCAGCAGGGGCACTGAAGCTTTCTTT
TRBD1	.	TRBV2	TRBJ2-7	CASSARTGPSYEQYF	TGTGCCAGCAGTGCAAGGACAGGGCCCTCCTACGAGCAGTACTTC
.	.	TRBV9	TRBJ2-7	CASSRTPGSYEQYF	TGTGCCAGCTCCCGGACTCCCGGCTCCTACGAGCAGTACTTC
.	once	TRBV7-9	TRBJ2-5	CASSLTWGLETQYF	TGTGCCAGCAGCTTGACGTGGGGTTTGGAGACCCAGTACTTC
TRBD1	.	TRBV27	TRBJ1-2	CASSPRDRVGYTF	TGTGCCAGCAGTCCAAGGGACAGGGTGGGCTACACCTTC
TRBD1	.	TRBV6-5	TRBJ2-5	CATRTGTTVVTQYF	TGTGCCACCCGGACAGGGACCACCGTTGTGACCCAGTACTTC
.	few	TRBV6-5	TRBJ2-6	CASRDGGSGANVLTF	TGTGCCAGCAGGGATGGGGGATCAGGGGCCAACGTCCTGACTTTC
TRBD1	.	TRBV4-1	TRBJ2-7	CASSQDRTGSSYEQYF	TGCGCCAGCAGCCAAGATCGGACAGGAAGCTCCTACGAGCAGTACTTC
TRBD2	.	TRBV5-1	TRBJ2-1	CASSQGLAFAAEQFF	TGCGCCAGCAGCCAGGGACTAGCGTTTGCCGCCGAGCAGTTCTTC
.	once	TRBV27	TRBJ1-1	CASRKTGLDTEAFF	TGTGCCAGCAGAAAAACAGGGTTGGACACTGAAGCTTTCTTT
.	.	TRBV9	TRBJ2-2	CASSVGGSNTGELFF	TGTGCCAGCAGCGTAGGCGGATCGAACACCGGGGAGCTGTTTTTT
TRBD1	.	TRBV7-9	TRBJ1-1	CASSSWDRGSTEAFF	TGTGCCAGCAGCTCCTGGGACAGGGGATCCACTGAAGCTTTCTTT
.	.	TRBV5-8	TRBJ1-6	CASSSLGLHNSPLHF	TGTGCCAGCAGCTCCCTCGGACTGCATAATTCACCCCTCCACTTT
TRBD1	.	TRBV2	TRBJ1-6	CASSAMDRGTSPLHF	TGTGCCAGCAGTGCCATGGACAGGGGGACTTCACCCCTCCACTTT
TRBD1	.	TRBV25-1	TRBJ2-1	CASSEYQAGGEQFF	TGTGCCAGCAGTGAATATCAGGCAGGGGGTGAGCAGTTCTTC
.	.	TRBV2	TRBJ1-1	CASGGEAVNEAFF	TGTGCCAGCGGGGGGGAGGCGGTGAATGAAGCTTTCTTT
.	.	TRBV10-3	TRBJ1-2	CAISDSEGNYGYTF	TGTGCCATCAGTGATTCAGAGGGGAACTATGGCTACACCTTC
.	.	TRBV15	TRBJ2-3	CATSSRTGTDTQYF	TGTGCCACCAGCTCCCGGACAGGCACAGATACGCAGTATTTT
.	.	TRBV6-5	TRBJ1-4	CASSLDNGANEKLFF	TGTGCCAGCAGTCTTGACAACGGGGCTAATGAAAAACTGTTTTTT
.	.	TRBV29-1	TRBJ1-5	CSLGRRVLGNQPQHF	TGCAGCCTTGGCAGGAGGGTCCTTGGCAATCAGCCCCAGCATTTT
.	.	TRBV7-9	TRBJ2-1	CASSNYNEQFF	TGTGCCAGCAGCAATTACAATGAGCAGTTCTTC
TRBD2	.	TRBV5-1	TRBJ2-3	CASSPGLAGVNGADTQYF	TGCGCCAGCAGCCCCGGACTAGCGGGAGTTAACGGGGCAGATACGCAGTATTTT
TRBD1	.	TRBV7-9	TRBJ2-3	CASSLTGTGVTDTQYF	TGTGCCAGCAGCCTAACCGGGACAGGGGTAACAGATACGCAGTATTTT
TRBD2	.	TRBV9	TRBJ2-1	CASSPRHSGSNAYNEQFF	TGTGCCAGCAGCCCTCGGCATAGCGGGAGTAATGCCTACAATGAGCAGTTCTTC
.	.	TRBV11-2	TRBJ2-1	CASCEGSSYNEQFF	TGTGCCAGCTGCGAAGGGTCCTCCTACAATGAGCAGTTCTTC
.	.	TRBV7-9	TRBJ1-2	CASSLRDTGKGYTF	TGTGCCAGCAGCTTAAGGGATACAGGGAAAGGCTACACCTTC
.	.	TRBV25-1	TRBJ2-1	CASSEWGPYNEQFF	TGTGCCAGCAGTGAATGGGGACCTTACAATGAGCAGTTCTTC
TRBD1	.	TRBV6-2/TRBV6-3	TRBJ1-5	CASSYTVPGQGAQGQPQHF	TGTGCCAGCAGTTACACAGTCCCGGGACAGGGGGCGCAAGGTCAGCCCCAGCATTTT
TRBD2	few	TRBV11-2	TRBJ2-7	CASSLAGVDTYEQYF	TGTGCCAGCAGCCTAGCGGGGGTCGACACCTACGAGCAGTACTTC
TRBD2	.	TRBV2	TRBJ2-7	CASKAPGRGGSSYEQYF	TGTGCCAGCAAGGCTCCGGGTAGGGGAGGGAGCTCCTACGAGCAGTACTTC
.	.	TRBV2	TRBJ1-3	CASSELTRVGNTIYF	TGTGCCAGCAGTGAATTGACACGCGTGGGGAACACCATATATTTT
TRBD1	.	TRBV2	TRBJ1-2	CASTLGQGAIYGYTF	TGTGCCAGCACCCTAGGACAGGGTGCCATCTATGGCTACACCTTC
.	once	TRBV12-3/TRBV12-4	TRBJ1-2	CASSFPGPFFF	TGTGCCAGCAGTTTTCCGGGCCCCTTCTTCTTC
.	.	TRBV5-4	TRBJ2-5	CASSLPPQETQYF	TGTGCCAGCAGCTTGCCCCCCCAAGAGACCCAGTACTTC
.	.	TRBV10-1	TRBJ2-3	CASSERTATDTQYF	TGCGCCAGCAGTGAGCGAACGGCCACAGATACGCAGTATTTT
.	.	TRBV2	TRBJ1-1	CASREVMNTEAFF	TGTGCCAGCAGGGAGGTTATGAACACTGAAGCTTTCTTT
TRBD2	once	TRBV18	TRBJ2-3	CASSPGTSIPDTQYF	TGTGCCAGCTCTCCCGGGACTAGCATCCCAGATACGCAGTATTTT
.	few	TRBV7-3	TRBJ2-7	CASSLGTGGFYEQYF	TGTGCCAGCAGCTTAGGAACAGGTGGCTTCTACGAGCAGTACTTC
.	.	TRBV12-3/TRBV12-4	TRBJ1-1	CASSSPGVTEAFF	TGTGCCAGCAGCTCGCCGGGGGTAACTGAAGCTTTCTTT
.	.	TRBV6-5	TRBJ1-5	CASSYSSSLAQPQHF	TGTGCCAGCAGTTACTCGTCTTCCTTAGCTCAGCCCCAGCATTTT
.	.	TRBV3-1/TRBV3-2	TRBJ1-2	CATLGSERAGYTF	TGTGCCACCCTAGGGTCGGAAAGGGCTGGCTACACCTTC
.	.	TRBV3-1/TRBV3-2	TRBJ1-5	CASSQGPYYQPQHF	TGTGCCAGCAGCCAAGGTCCGTATTATCAGCCCCAGCATTTT
TRBD1	once	TRBV12-3/TRBV12-4	TRBJ1-2	CASSEQGDHGYTF	TGTGCCAGCAGTGAACAGGGGGACCATGGCTACACCTTC
TRBD2	.	TRBV2	TRBJ2-1	CASTRGLAGVYNEQFF	TGTGCCAGCACTAGAGGGCTAGCGGGGGTCTACAATGAGCAGTTCTTC